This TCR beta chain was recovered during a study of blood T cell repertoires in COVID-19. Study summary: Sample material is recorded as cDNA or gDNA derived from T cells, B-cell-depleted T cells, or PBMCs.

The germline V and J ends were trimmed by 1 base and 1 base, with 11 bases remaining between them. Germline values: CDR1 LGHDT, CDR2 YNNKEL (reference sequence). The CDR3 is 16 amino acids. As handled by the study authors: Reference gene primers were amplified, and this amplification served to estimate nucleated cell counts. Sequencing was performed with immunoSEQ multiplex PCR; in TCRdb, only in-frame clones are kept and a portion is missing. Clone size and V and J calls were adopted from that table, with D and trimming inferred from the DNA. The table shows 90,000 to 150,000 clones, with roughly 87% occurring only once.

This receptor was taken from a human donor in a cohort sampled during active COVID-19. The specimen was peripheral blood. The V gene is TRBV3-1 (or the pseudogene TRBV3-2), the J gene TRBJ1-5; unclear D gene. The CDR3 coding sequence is TGTGCCAGCAGCCAAGGGTCTAGCGGCAGCAATCAGCCCCAGCATTTT. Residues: CASSQGSSGSNQPQHF.